Each of the 9 T cell receptor beta chains below was sequenced from the same sample in a study of blood T cells in healthy people across ages. The authors ran a second PCR of roughly 6 to 12 cycles using a sample-barcoded 5' primer and a J-beta primer mix. TCRdb re-derived calls from the 5' RACE reads in MiXCR, one entry per CDR3 protein. The table records approximately 780,000 distinct CDR3 sequences, about 26% of them present only once. The sample was also linked to a second study, of T cells of mothers and their children.

Sequencing was performed on blood. Source of these receptors: a boy aged 5-17 years in good health.

This clonotype was seen only a few times. CDR3 DNA sequence: TGTGCCAGCAGTTTATCGCGGGGCCCAGCCGACATGAACACTGAAGCTTTCTTT. Protein product: CASSLSRGPADMNTEAFF. The gene calls are TRBV27 and TRBJ1-1; D perhaps matches TRBD1 (5 bases). This CDR3 is built from 18 residues. V was shortened by 0 bases and J by 0 bases, with 17 bases between the two germline ends. Looked up from germline, CDR1 is MNHEY and CDR2 is SMNVEV (reference sequence).

This clonotype was counted between two and nine times. The chain carries TRBV9 and TRBJ2-7; possible D gene TRBD2, 5 bases. V lost 0 bases to trimming and J lost 5 bases, with 12 bases between them. Germline CDR1 SGDLS, CDR2 YYNGEE. The CDR3 spans 14 residues. This CDR3 reads CASSVVGEWDEQYF. DNA for the CDR3: TGTGCCAGCAGCGTAGTTGGGGAGTGGGACGAGCAGTACTTC.

This rearrangement joins TRBV29-1 to TRBJ2-4; D call uncertain. Germline CDR1 and CDR2: SQVTM and ANQGSEA. With 4 bases removed from V and 0 bases from J, the gap between germline ends came to 7 bases. This CDR3 has 13 amino acids. CDR3 residues: CSVGWEAKNIQYF. DNA of the CDR3: TGCAGCGTTGGTTGGGAAGCCAAAAACATTCAGTACTTC.

The J gene is TRBJ2-2, the V gene TRBV5-1; D is perhaps TRBD1 (5 bases). The V and J ends lost 0 bases and 4 bases respectively, with 7 bases between them. The CDR3 is made up of 14 amino acids. Germline V gene lookup returns CDR1 SGHRS and CDR2 YFSETQ. In DNA form, the CDR3 reads TGCGCCAGCAGCTTGGACCAGGGCACCGGGGAGCTGTTTTTT. It translates to CASSLDQGTGELFF.

This clonotype appeared once. Relative to the germline gene, one junction end is altered; a read error may explain this. The rearrangement links TRBV7-7 to TRBJ2-5; 7 bases are shared with TRBD2. CDR3 length: 17 residues. Germline V gene sequence: CDR1 SSHAT, CDR2 FNYEAQ (reference sequence). In nucleotides, the CDR3 is TGTGCTAGCAGCTTAGCTCCTAGCGGCTCCACTTTAGAGACCCAGTACTTC. As protein: CASSLAPSGSTLETQYF.

V is TRBV12-3 or TRBV12-4 and J is TRBJ1-2; D call uncertain. This CDR3 spans 15 amino acids. V was cut by 4 bases and J by 0 bases, with 12 bases left in between. In nucleotides, the CDR3 is TGTGCCAGCAGTTGGACTGTTGGAGCTAACTATGGCTACACCTTC. Its translation: CASSWTVGANYGYTF.

The genes are TRBV10-3 and TRBJ2-4; 13 bases fit TRBD2. V shed 3 bases, J shed 1 base, and the junction held 6 bases outside the gene matches. In germline, CDR1 is ENHRY, CDR2 SYGVKD. The CDR3 sequence is 18 residues long. CDR3 nucleotide sequence: TGTGCCATCAGTGAAACTAGCGGGGGGGCATTGGCCAAAAACATTCAGTACTTC. Encoded protein: CAISETSGGALAKNIQYF.

The genes are TRBV2 and TRBJ1-4; TRBD1 aligns across 9 bases. Germline V gives CDR1 SNHLY, CDR2 FYNNEI. This CDR3 has 16 amino acids. V was pared by 6 bases and J by 0 bases, with 5 bases of the junction left unmatched. The DNA of the CDR3 is TGTGCCAGCAGGACCAGACAGGGGGCAACTAATGAAAAACTGTTTTTT. The encoded protein is CASRTRQGATNEKLFF.

The table lists this clonotype with a few counts. The genes are TRBV20-1 and TRBJ1-4; 7 bases line up with TRBD1. Germline V gives CDR1 DFQATT, CDR2 SNEGSKA (reference sequence). The CDR3 totals 15 residues. Trimming removed 0 bases from V and 6 bases from J; junction bases left unmatched: 7. CDR3 in DNA: TGCAGTGCTAGAGATATAGGACAGGTGGATGAAAAACTGTTTTTT. Encoded protein: CSARDIGQVDEKLFF.